The 15 T cell receptor beta chains listed next were all sequenced from one sample in a study of blood T cell repertoires in COVID-19. Repertoires were generated with immunoSEQ multiplex PCR, while TCRdb's copy carries only in-frame clones and drops some. Seen here are roughly 140,000 clones, 75% to 85% observed once, and the top ten hold nearly 10%. Sequencing input: peripheral blood. The receptors stem from a woman in her fifties or sixties with acute or convalescent COVID-19.

The rearrangement uses TRBV2 and TRBJ2-4; TRBD2 might be the D (5 bases). The length of the CDR3 is 15 residues. With 6 bases removed from V and 3 bases from J, the gap between germline ends came to 15 bases. Germline loops: CDR1 SNHLY, CDR2 FYNNEI. CDR3 nucleotides: TGTGCCAGCAGGAGGAGGATCGGCGTCAAAAACATTCAGTACTTC. As protein: CASRRRIGVKNIQYF. The full variable domain, with the rest looked up from reference TRBV2 and TRBJ2-4, is EPEVTQTPSHQVTQMGQEVILRCVPISNHLYFYWYRQILGQKVEFLVSFYNNEISEKSEIFDDQFSVERPDGSNFTLKIRSTKLEDSAMYFCASRRRIGVKNIQYFGAGTRLSVL.

The rearrangement links TRBV7-2 to TRBJ2-3; D gene ambiguous. V was pared by 7 bases and J by 8 bases, with 19 bases between. CDR1 is SGHTA, CDR2 FQGNSA, per germline. CDR3 length equals 14 residues. CDR3 amino acids: CASMRRLTMGTQYF. The CDR3, as DNA: TGTGCCAGCATGAGGAGATTAACCATGGGTACGCAGTATTTT.

The rearrangement joins TRBV5-1 to TRBJ2-7, with TRBD2 matching 12 bases. Germline CDR1 is SGHRS and CDR2 is YFSETQ. There are 16 residues in the CDR3. The J segment lost 1 base and the V segment lost 4 bases, leaving 6 bases of the junction unmatched. In DNA, the CDR3 is TGCGCCAGCAGCCTTACTAGCGGGAGGTCTTCCTACGAGCAGTACTTC. This encodes CASSLTSGRSSYEQYF.

The chain is built from TRBV5-6 and TRBJ1-6; D is perhaps TRBD1 (5 bases). The CDR3 extends over 14 amino acids. CDR1 and CDR2 from the germline V gene are SGHDT and YYEEEE. The V and J ends lost 0 bases and 6 bases respectively, with 7 bases between them. CDR3 sequence: CASSLGQPNSPLHF. Here the CDR3 DNA reads TGTGCCAGCAGCTTGGGACAGCCTAATTCACCCCTCCACTTT.

The table lists this clone with a few counts. The chain employs TRBV7-2 and TRBJ2-3; 9 nucleotides align to TRBD2. The germline gives CDR1 SGHTA, CDR2 FQGNSA. The CDR3 covers 16 residues. Unmatched junction bases numbered 7, after V lost 5 bases and J lost 1 base. CDR3 sequence: CASSQRGLARTDTQYF. The DNA for the CDR3 is TGTGCCAGCAGCCAAAGGGGACTAGCACGCACAGATACGCAGTATTTT. The complete variable domain, with remaining parts taken from reference TRBV7-2 and TRBJ2-3, reads GAGVSQSPSNKVTEKGKDVELRCDPISGHTALYWYRQSLGQGLEFLIYFQGNSAPDKSGLPSDRFSAERTGGSVSTLTIQRTQQEDSAVYLCASSQRGLARTDTQYFGPGTRLTVL.

This clone appeared once. J is TRBJ1-1 and V is TRBV9; possibly TRBD1 for D (5 bases). CDR3 length: 15 residues. The V end was cut by 0 bases, the J end by 4 bases, with 13 bases between. Germline V gene lookup returns CDR1 SGDLS and CDR2 YYNGEE. The CDR3 sequence: CASSVVVRGGTEAFF. CDR3 bases: TGTGCCAGCAGCGTAGTAGTAAGGGGAGGCACTGAAGCTTTCTTT.

Concerning this clone itself: Distinct nucleotide sequences in the sample also encode this CDR3. This sequence joins TRBV19 and TRBJ1-5, with 10 bases matching TRBD1. The CDR3 covers 14 residues. Germline V CDR1 and CDR2: LNHDA, SQIVND (reference sequence). V shed 5 bases, J shed 6 bases, and the junction held 4 bases outside the gene matches. CDR3 sequence reads: CASSPGQGTQPQHF. The CDR3 nucleotides read TGTGCCAGTAGTCCGGGACAGGGGACTCAGCCCCAGCATTTT.

This clone has more than one count but fewer than ten. The V and J genes are TRBV5-1 and TRBJ1-2; the match to TRBD1 covers 9 bases. V lost 7 bases and J lost 4; bases outside the gene matches: 8. Germline CDR1 and CDR2: SGHRS and YFSETQ. The CDR3 runs 14 residues. The CDR3 is CASSDRGASYGYTF. The CDR3 nucleotides read TGCGCCAGCTCCGACAGGGGGGCCTCCTATGGCTACACCTTC.

The chain couples TRBV9 to TRBJ2-1; D gene uncertain. The germline gives CDR1 SGDLS, CDR2 YYNGEE. Trimming left V 2 bases short and J 4 bases short, with 7 bases between. The CDR3 covers 13 residues. CDR3 DNA sequence: TGTGCCAGCAGCGTGCAACAGTACAATGAGCAGTTCTTC. Amino acids: CASSVQQYNEQFF.

J is TRBJ2-2 and V is TRBV29-1, with TRBD1 matching over 8 bases. Germline CDR1 SQVTM, CDR2 ANQGSEA. CDR3 size: 14 residues. J was trimmed by 6 bases and V by 1 base; bases with no gene match: 4. CDR3 nucleotide sequence: TGCAGCGTTGAAGGGACAGGGTCCCCCGGGGAGCTGTTTTTT. Translation gives CSVEGTGSPGELFF.

The gene calls are TRBV5-6 and TRBJ1-5, with D perhaps matching TRBD1 (6 bases). The length of the CDR3 is 12 residues. The V end lost 0 bases, the J end lost 9 bases, and 7 bases lay between the germline ends. Germline V lookup: CDR1 SGHDT, CDR2 YYEEEE. The CDR3 protein is CASSLATGPQHF. CDR3 DNA sequence: TGTGCCAGCAGCTTGGCGACAGGGCCCCAGCATTTT.

This clone has just a few counts. CDR3 DNA: TGTGCTAGTGGTTTGGGACAACCCGGGACACCTAACACTGAAGCTTTCTTT. Protein: CASGLGQPGTPNTEAFF. This chain links TRBV12-5 with TRBJ1-1; maybe TRBD1 (6 bases). The CDR3 length is 17 residues. From germline, CDR1 is LGHNT and CDR2 FRNRAP. The V end lost 1 base, the J end lost 2 bases, and 17 bases lay between the germline ends.

The chain combines TRBV7-2 with TRBJ1-5; possibly TRBD1 for D (5 bases). The germline V gene encodes CDR1 SGHTA and CDR2 FQGNSA. Trimming removed 5 bases at V and 6 bases at J, with 20 bases between. The CDR3 contains 16 residues. In nucleotides, the CDR3 is TGTGCCAGCAGCCCACACCAGGGTGGTGTAAGTCAGCCCCAGCATTTT. Translated: CASSPHQGGVSQPQHF.

The rearrangement uses TRBV19 and TRBJ2-1; 7 nucleotides line up with TRBD2. Trimming cost V 3 bases and J 8 bases; bases outside gene matches: 4. The CDR3 length is 13 residues. Germline-derived CDR1 and CDR2 are LNHDA and SQIVND (reference sequence). In DNA, the CDR3 is TGTGCCAGTAGTATTGGCGGGAGCGATGAGCAGTTCTTC. This sequence encodes CASSIGGSDEQFF.

The gene calls are TRBV18 and TRBJ2-1; 9 nucleotides agree with TRBD1. CDR3 length: 15 amino acids. After removal of 3 bases from V and 9 bases from J, the junction contained 9 bases not matched to a gene. Germline values: CDR1 KGHSH, CDR2 LQKENI. CDR3 amino acids: CASSPGQGSIGEQFF. In DNA, the CDR3 is TGTGCCAGCTCACCGGGACAGGGCTCGATCGGTGAGCAGTTCTTC.